This TCR beta chain was retrieved from a study of blood T cell repertoires in COVID-19. The wider study: Acute and convalescent COVID-19 specimens originated in the United States, Italy and Spain. Nucleic acid was either cDNA or gDNA, and it came from T cells, B-cell-depleted T cells, or PBMCs.

Trimming stripped 3 bases from V and 7 bases from J, with 14 bases between. The CDR3 has 14 residues. Per germline, CDR1 WNHNN and CDR2 SYGVQD (reference sequence). Original data processing: Estimates of nucleated cell counts were drawn from the amplification of reference gene primers. TCRdb keeps only in-frame clones here, not all; method: immunoSEQ multiplex PCR. The DNA gave D and trimming, while V, J and clone size come from that table. Of about 81,000 clones listed, 82% are singletons. The sequencing sample was made of peripheral blood. This rearrangement joins TRBV10-1 to TRBJ2-3; no clear D. The TCR originated in a human donor in a cohort sampled during active COVID-19. As DNA, the CDR3 is TGCGCCAGCAGTGACTCCCCGCGCTTGAATACGCAGTATTTT. It codes for CASSDSPRLNTQYF.